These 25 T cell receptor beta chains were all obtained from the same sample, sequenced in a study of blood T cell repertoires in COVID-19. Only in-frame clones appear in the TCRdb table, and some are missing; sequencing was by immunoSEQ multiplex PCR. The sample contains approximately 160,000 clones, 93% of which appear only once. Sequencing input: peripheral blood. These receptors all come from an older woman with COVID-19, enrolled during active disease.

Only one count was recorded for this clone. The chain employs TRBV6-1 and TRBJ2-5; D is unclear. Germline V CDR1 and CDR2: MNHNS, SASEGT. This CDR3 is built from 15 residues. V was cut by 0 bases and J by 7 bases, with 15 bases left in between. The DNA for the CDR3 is TGTGCCAGCAGTGAAGCGAGTCCAGGTGTCGGGACCCAGTACTTC. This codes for CASSEASPGVGTQYF.

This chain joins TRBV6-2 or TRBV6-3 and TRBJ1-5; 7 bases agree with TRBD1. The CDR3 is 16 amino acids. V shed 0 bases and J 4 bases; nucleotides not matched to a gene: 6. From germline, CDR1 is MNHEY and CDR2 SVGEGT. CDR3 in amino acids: CASSYSMPGGNQPQHF. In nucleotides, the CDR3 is TGTGCCAGCAGTTACTCGATGCCAGGGGGGAATCAGCCCCAGCATTTT.

CDR3 region: CASSPRLAGTQETQYF. The DNA for the CDR3 is TGTGCCAGCAGCCCACGACTAGCGGGGACCCAAGAGACCCAGTACTTC. The chain couples TRBV9 to TRBJ2-5; 11 nucleotides match TRBD2. This CDR3 spans 16 amino acids. The germline CDR1 and CDR2 sequences are SGDLS and YYNGEE. V dropped 4 bases and J dropped 1; count of bases not matched to a gene: 6. The complete variable domain, with remaining parts taken from reference TRBV9 and TRBJ2-5, reads DSGVTQTPKHLITATGQRVTLRCSPRSGDLSVYWYQQSLDQGLQFLIQYYNGEERAKGNILERFSAQQFPDLHSELNLSSLELGDSALYFCASSPRLAGTQETQYFGPGTRLLVL.

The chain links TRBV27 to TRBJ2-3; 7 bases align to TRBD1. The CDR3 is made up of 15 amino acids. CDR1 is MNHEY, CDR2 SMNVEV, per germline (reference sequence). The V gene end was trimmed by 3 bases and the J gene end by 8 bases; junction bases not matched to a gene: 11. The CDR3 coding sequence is TGTGCCAGCAGTTTTGCACAGGGGTATGTAAGTACGCAGTATTTT. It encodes CASSFAQGYVSTQYF.

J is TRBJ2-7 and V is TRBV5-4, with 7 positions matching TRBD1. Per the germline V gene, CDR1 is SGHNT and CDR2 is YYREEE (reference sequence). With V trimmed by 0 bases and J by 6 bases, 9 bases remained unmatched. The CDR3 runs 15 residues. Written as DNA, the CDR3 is TGTGCCAGCAGCTTGGCCCGGGACAGCGACCGCGAGCAGTACTTC. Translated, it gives CASSLARDSDREQYF.

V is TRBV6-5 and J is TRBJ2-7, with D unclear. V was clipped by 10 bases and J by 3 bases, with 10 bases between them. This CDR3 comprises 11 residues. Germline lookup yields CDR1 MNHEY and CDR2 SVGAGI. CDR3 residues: CATQPGYEQYF. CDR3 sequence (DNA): TGTGCCACACAACCAGGCTACGAGCAGTACTTC.

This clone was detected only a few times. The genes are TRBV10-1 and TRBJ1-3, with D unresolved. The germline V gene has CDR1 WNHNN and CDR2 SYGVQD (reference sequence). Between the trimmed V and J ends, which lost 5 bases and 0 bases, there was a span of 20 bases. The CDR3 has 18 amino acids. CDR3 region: CASSLIGDYPFSGNTIYF. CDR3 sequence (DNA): TGCGCCAGCAGTTTGATCGGAGACTACCCCTTCTCTGGAAACACCATATATTTT.

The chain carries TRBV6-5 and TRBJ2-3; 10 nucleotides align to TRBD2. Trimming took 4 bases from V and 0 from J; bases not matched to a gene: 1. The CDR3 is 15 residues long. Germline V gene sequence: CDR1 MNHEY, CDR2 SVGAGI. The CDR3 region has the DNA TGTGCCAGCAGTTGGACTAGCGGAAGCACAGATACGCAGTATTTT. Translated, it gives CASSWTSGSTDTQYF.

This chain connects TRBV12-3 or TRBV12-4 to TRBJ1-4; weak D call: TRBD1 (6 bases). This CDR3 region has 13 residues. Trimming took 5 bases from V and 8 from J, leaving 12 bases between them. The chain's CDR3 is CASSPGAAEKLFF. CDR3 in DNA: TGTGCCAGCAGTCCAGGGGCAGCGGAAAAACTGTTTTTT.

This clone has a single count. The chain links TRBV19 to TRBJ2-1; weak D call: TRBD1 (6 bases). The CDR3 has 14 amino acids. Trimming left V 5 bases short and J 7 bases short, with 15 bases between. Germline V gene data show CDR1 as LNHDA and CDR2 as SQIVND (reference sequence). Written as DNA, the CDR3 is TGTGCCAGTAGTCGGCCAGGGGTTTGGAATGAGCAGTTCTTC. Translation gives CASSRPGVWNEQFF.

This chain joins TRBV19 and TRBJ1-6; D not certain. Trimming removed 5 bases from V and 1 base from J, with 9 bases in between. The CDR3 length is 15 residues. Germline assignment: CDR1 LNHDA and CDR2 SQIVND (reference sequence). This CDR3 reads CASSPSGSYNSPLHF. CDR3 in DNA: TGTGCCAGTAGTCCGTCAGGTTCCTATAATTCACCCCTCCACTTT. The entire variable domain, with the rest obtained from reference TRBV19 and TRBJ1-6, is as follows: DGGITQSPKYLFRKEGQNVTLSCEQNLNHDAMYWYRQDPGQGLRLIYYSQIVNDFQKGDIAEGYSVSREKKESFPLTVTSAQKNPTAFYLCASSPSGSYNSPLHFGNGTRLTVT.

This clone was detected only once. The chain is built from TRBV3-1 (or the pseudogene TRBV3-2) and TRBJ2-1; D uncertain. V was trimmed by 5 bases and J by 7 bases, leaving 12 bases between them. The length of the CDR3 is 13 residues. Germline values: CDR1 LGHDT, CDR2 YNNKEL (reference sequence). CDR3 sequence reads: CASSARRSNEQFF. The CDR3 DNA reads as TGTGCCAGCAGCGCACGTCGTAGTAATGAGCAGTTCTTC.

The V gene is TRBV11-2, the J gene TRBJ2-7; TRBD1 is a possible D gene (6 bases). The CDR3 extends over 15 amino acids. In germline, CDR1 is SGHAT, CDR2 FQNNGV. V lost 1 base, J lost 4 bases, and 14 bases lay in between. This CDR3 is CASSLALGALYEQYF. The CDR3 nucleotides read TGTGCCAGCAGCTTAGCGTTGGGGGCTCTTTACGAGCAGTACTTC.

The CDR3: CASSLRGSSGNTIYF. The DNA of the CDR3 is TGTGCCAGCTCACTTCGGGGTTCCTCTGGAAACACCATATATTTT. The V gene is TRBV18, the J gene TRBJ1-3; D remains ambiguous. CDR1 and CDR2 (germline): KGHSH, LQKENI. V gave up 4 bases and J gave up 0 bases, with 10 bases separating them. The CDR3 covers 15 residues.

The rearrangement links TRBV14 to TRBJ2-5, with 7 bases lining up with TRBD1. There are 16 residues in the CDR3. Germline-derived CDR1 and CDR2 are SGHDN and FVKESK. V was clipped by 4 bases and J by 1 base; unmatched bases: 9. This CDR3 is CASSPRQGLLQETQYF. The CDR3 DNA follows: TGTGCCAGCAGCCCTAGACAGGGTCTCCTCCAAGAGACCCAGTACTTC.

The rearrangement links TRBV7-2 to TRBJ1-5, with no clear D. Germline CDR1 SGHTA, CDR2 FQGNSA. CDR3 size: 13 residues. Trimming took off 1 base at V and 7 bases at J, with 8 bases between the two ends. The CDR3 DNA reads TGTGCCAGCAGCTTAGGGCACAGACAGCCCCAGCATTTT. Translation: CASSLGHRQPQHF.

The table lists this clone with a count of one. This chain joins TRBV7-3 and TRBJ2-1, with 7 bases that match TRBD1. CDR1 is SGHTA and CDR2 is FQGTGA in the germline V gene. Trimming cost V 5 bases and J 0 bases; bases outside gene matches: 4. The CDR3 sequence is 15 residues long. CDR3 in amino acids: CASSTTGSSYNEQFF. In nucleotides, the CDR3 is TGTGCCAGCAGCACGACAGGGAGCTCCTACAATGAGCAGTTCTTC.

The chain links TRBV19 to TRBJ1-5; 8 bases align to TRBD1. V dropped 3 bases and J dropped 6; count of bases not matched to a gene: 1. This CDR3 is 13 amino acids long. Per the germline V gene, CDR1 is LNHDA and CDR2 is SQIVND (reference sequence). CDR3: CASSMDRVQPQHF. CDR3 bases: TGTGCCAGTAGTATGGACAGGGTTCAGCCCCAGCATTTT.

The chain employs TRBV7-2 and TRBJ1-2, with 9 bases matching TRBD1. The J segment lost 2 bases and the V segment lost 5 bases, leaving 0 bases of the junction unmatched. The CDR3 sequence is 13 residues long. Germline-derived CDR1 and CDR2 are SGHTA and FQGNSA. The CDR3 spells CASSGQGNYGYTF. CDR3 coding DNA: TGTGCCAGCAGCGGACAGGGGAACTATGGCTACACCTTC.

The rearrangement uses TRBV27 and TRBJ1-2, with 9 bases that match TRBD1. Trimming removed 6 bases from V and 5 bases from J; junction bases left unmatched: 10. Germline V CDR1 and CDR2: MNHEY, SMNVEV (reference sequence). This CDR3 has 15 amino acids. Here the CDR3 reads CASRFGGQGRYGYTF. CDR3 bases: TGTGCCAGCAGGTTTGGGGGACAGGGAAGGTATGGCTACACCTTC.

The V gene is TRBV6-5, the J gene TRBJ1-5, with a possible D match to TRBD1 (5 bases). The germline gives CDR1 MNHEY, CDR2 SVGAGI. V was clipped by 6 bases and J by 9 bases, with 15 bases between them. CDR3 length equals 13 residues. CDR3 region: CASRTSGKGPQHF. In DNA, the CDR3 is TGTGCCAGCAGAACATCAGGGAAGGGGCCCCAGCATTTT.

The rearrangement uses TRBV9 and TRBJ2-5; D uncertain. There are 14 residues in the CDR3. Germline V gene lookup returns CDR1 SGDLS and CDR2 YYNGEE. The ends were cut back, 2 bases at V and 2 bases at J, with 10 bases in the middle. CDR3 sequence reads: CASSVPVNQETQYF. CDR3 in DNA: TGTGCCAGCAGCGTCCCCGTAAATCAAGAGACCCAGTACTTC.

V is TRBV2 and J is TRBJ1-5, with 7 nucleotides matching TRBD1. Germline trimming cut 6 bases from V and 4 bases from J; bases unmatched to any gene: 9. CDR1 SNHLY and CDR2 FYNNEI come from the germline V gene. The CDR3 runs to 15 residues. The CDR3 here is CASSPRTGRNQPQHF. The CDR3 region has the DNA TGTGCCAGCAGCCCCAGGACAGGCAGAAATCAGCCCCAGCATTTT.

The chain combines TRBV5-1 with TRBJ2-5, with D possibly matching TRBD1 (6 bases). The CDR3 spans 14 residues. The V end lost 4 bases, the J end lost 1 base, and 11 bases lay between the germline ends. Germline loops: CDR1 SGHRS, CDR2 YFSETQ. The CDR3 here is CASSQDSVQETQYF. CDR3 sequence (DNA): TGCGCCAGCAGCCAGGACAGCGTCCAAGAGACCCAGTACTTC.

The CDR3 sequence is CASSSTGGGYTF. CDR3 sequence (DNA): TGTGCCAGCAGTTCGACAGGAGGCGGCTACACCTTC. The chain uses TRBV6-2 or TRBV6-3 and TRBJ1-2, with D possibly being TRBD1 (6 bases). V gave up 4 bases and J gave up 8 bases, with 11 bases separating them. Per germline, CDR1 MNHEY and CDR2 SVGEGT. The CDR3 is 12 amino acids.